This TCR beta chain was sequenced for a study of blood T cells in healthy people across ages (dated by TCRdb to the mid-2010s). Study-wide context: In model experiments, roughly one uniquely barcoded TCR beta cDNA molecule per two T cells was captured by template switching. The donors were split into four age groups: young (average roughly 15 years), middle-aged (nearly 40), aged (around 67) and long-lived (approximately 80). To avoid experimental bias, donors of different ages were distributed randomly across sequencing lanes. Two additional independent replicas of 1 million unique cDNA reads from the same blood draw were analyzed for two donors (one aged 18 to 30 and one aged 80 or older). Using deep sequencing normalized with unique cDNA molecular identifiers, the study measured how TCR beta repertoire diversity changes with age.

Worth noting for this clonotype: Its antigen specificity is not known. No per-base quality is available; no much larger clone lies one base away.

Receptor amplification or capture employed 5' RACE. These reads were obtained on an Illumina HiSeq 2500. A second PCR of roughly 7 to 11 cycles was performed with a sample-barcoded 5' primer and a J-beta primer mix. A template-switch 5' adaptor carrying 12 random nucleotides introduced a unique molecular identifier onto each TCR beta cDNA molecule. Each sample yielded at least 3 million CDR3-containing paired-end reads. The Mint cDNA synthesis kit, primed by a TRBC-specific oligonucleotide, was used to synthesize first-strand cDNA from all RNA. Following uracil-DNA glycosylase treatment, a first 18-cycle PCR with universal primers M1SS and BC2_uni_R was performed on all cDNA. The paper's data handling went like this. Normalization of each sample was performed by random selection of 1 million high-quality reads, each carrying a distinct molecular identifier. Instead of being binned into consensus sequences, reads that shared molecular identifiers were thrown out. MiTCR, run with a Q25 quality threshold and the strictest error-elimination algorithm, handled CDR3 identification, clonotype clustering and error correction. Lower-bound total TCR beta diversity was estimated with a nonparametric unseen species model using Euler transformation. TCRdb redid the processing of the public reads, applying fastp at Q25 and MiXCR, and retained in-frame beta chains. Here each entry gathers all rows of one CDR3 protein and keeps the most common genes and DNA. The V and J calls were not made by the authors but by TCRdb's processing. The sample profile shows just under 900,000 distinct CDR3 sequences; 29% of them were found once. The ten biggest clones cover roughly 17% of the sample.

General conclusions and limits of the study: As age increased, observed TCR beta diversity per million T cells dropped in a roughly linear way, and a significant reduction was already evident by age about 36. There was a strong correlation between observed TCR beta diversity and the percentage of naive T cells measured by flow cytometry. Since profiling was done on bulk unsorted PBMCs, naive and antigen-experienced compartments could not be conclusively compared. Estimates of total diversity from one million sequenced T cells were regarded as lower bounds and underestimates. The long-lived group showed more naive CD4+ T cells, fewer expanded clones and increased TCR diversity than the aged group, suggesting age selection. The CMV infection status of donors was not known, potentially confounding age-related changes in expanded clonotypes.

The donors were roughly 38 Caucasian individuals from Russia, aged about 6 to 95 years, who were systemically healthy. Around 9.9 milliliters of peripheral blood were collected from each donor into EDTA-treated Vacutainer tubes. Ficoll-Paque density-gradient centrifugation was used to isolate PBMCs, with at least 7 million per sample. Total RNA was extracted from PBMCs with Trizol reagent, with at least 5 micrograms obtained per sample. The percentages of naive CD45RAhigh/CD27high T cells were determined by flow cytometry on a PBMC aliquot from every donor. The germline V gene (reference sequence) sets CDR1 to SEHNR and CDR2 to FQNEAQ. The CDR3 has 16 amino acids, counting the end cysteine and phenylalanine. Only the CDR3 region is kept as DNA, spanning 48 bases read in frame from base 1. V is clipped by 5 bases and J by 2 bases, and the sequence between their germline boundaries is 18 bases long.

Source material: blood. The chain employs TRBV7-9 and TRBJ1-1, and perhaps TRBD1 as D gene, on 6 matching bases. This TCR was sampled from a woman older than 75 in good health. The CDR3 loop reads CASSPEGDLINTEAFF. The nucleotides read TGTGCCAGCAGCCCCGAGGGGGATCTGATTAACACTGAAGCTTTCTTT.